Below are 11 T cell receptor beta chains sequenced from a single sample in a study of neurological immune-mediated disorders. TCRdb reprocessed the 5' RACE reads with MiXCR, giving one entry per CDR3 protein. The sample lists 81,000 or so distinct CDR3 sequences; less than 15% were seen once. As to time point: longitudinal time-point 2. The sample was PBMCs. Receptors originate from a female donor with HTLV-1-associated myelopathy (HAM/TSP).

This clonotype was observed at least ten times. The V gene is TRBV20-1, the J gene TRBJ1-5; 9 bases are a match to TRBD1. The CDR3 totals 14 residues. V lost 1 base and J lost 7; bases outside the gene matches: 5. Germline V gene lookup returns CDR1 DFQATT and CDR2 SNEGSKA (reference sequence). The CDR3, as DNA: TGCAGTGCTAGAGCTACAGGGGGCTTACAGCCCCAGCATTTT. Protein sequence: CSARATGGLQPQHF.

At least ten counts were recorded for this clonotype. A read error may account for a junction end that differs from germline. This chain joins TRBV5-1 and TRBJ2-7; 10 positions agree with TRBD1. This CDR3 contains 14 residues. The germline gives CDR1 SGHRS, CDR2 YFSETQ. The CDR3 DNA reads as TGCGCCAGCAGCTTGGCCAGTGGGACAGGGGCTTGGAACTTC. Residues: CASSLASGTGAWNF.

This clonotype was detected ten times or more. The chain joins TRBV5-1 to TRBJ2-3, with D hard to call. Deletions cut 0 bases from V and 2 bases from J, with 7 bases between. This CDR3 has 14 residues. Germline values: CDR1 SGHRS, CDR2 YFSETQ. The CDR3 region has the DNA TGCGCCAGCAGCTTGGAGGTGGACACAGATACGCAGTATTTT. Its protein product is CASSLEVDTDTQYF.

V and J are TRBV10-2 and TRBJ1-3; D gene ambiguous. The CDR3 runs 14 residues. Germline CDR1 and CDR2: WSHSY and SAAADI. V dropped 0 bases and J dropped 2 bases, with 5 bases sitting between them. The CDR3 loop is CASSESVAGNTIYF. The CDR3 nucleotides are TGCGCCAGCAGTGAGTCGGTGGCTGGAAACACCATATATTTT.

This clonotype was counted at least ten times. This chain joins TRBV20-1 and TRBJ1-5, with unresolved D. CDR1 DFQATT and CDR2 SNEGSKA come from the germline V gene (reference sequence). CDR3 length: 14 amino acids. Trimming took 0 bases from V and 3 from J, leaving 9 bases between them. The CDR3 is CSARDGGANQPQHF. CDR3 in DNA: TGCAGTGCTAGAGATGGTGGAGCCAATCAGCCCCAGCATTTT.

The sample holds one count of this clonotype. The chain couples TRBV12-3 or TRBV12-4 to TRBJ2-1, with 10 bases fitting TRBD1. This CDR3 is built from 16 residues. Germline trimming cut 6 bases from V and 6 bases from J; bases unmatched to any gene: 11. For the CDR3, the DNA is TGTGCCAGCAGATCAGAGACGGGACAGGGGCCCAATGAGCAGTTCTTC. It codes for CASRSETGQGPNEQFF.

This clonotype was found many times. The chain couples TRBV7-2 to TRBJ2-7, with D perhaps TRBD2 (5 bases). In germline, CDR1 is SGHTA, CDR2 FQGNSA. Trimming cost V 4 bases and J 5 bases, with 9 bases left between them. The CDR3 runs to 12 residues. For the CDR3, the DNA is TGTGCCAGCAGCTCGCCGGGGAACGAGCAGTACTTC. Amino acids: CASSSPGNEQYF.

Many counts were recorded for this clonotype. The rearrangement joins TRBV10-3 to TRBJ2-7; 7 bases are a match to TRBD1. CDR1 is ENHRY and CDR2 is SYGVKD in the germline V gene. Trimming cost V 9 bases and J 4 bases; bases outside gene matches: 9. CDR3 size: 13 residues. The CDR3 sequence: CAMQQGSSYEQYF. The CDR3 DNA reads as TGTGCCATGCAACAGGGGAGCTCGTACGAGCAGTACTTC.

This clonotype was picked up many times. J is TRBJ2-5 and V is TRBV5-1, with D uncertain. Trimming pared 1 base from V and 0 bases from J, leaving 13 bases between. Germline V gene data show CDR1 as SGHRS and CDR2 as YFSETQ. The CDR3 is made up of 16 amino acids. The CDR3: CASSLRVATYQETQYF. The CDR3, as DNA: TGCGCCAGCAGCTTGAGAGTAGCAACGTACCAAGAGACCCAGTACTTC.

This clonotype was observed many times. The CDR3: CASSLLGGDRGTDTQYF. DNA of the CDR3: TGTGCCAGCAGTTTGTTAGGGGGGGACAGGGGCACAGATACGCAGTATTTT. J is TRBJ2-3 and V is TRBV28; TRBD1 matches at 9 bases. With 3 bases clipped from V and 1 base from J, the junction kept 8 bases outside the gene matches. Germline V gene data show CDR1 as MDHEN and CDR2 as SYDVKM. The CDR3 sequence is 17 residues long.

Turning to this clonotype: A read error may be the cause here, since a much bigger clone is one base away. The chain is built from TRBV20-1 and TRBJ2-1; no reliable D call. The germline V and J ends were trimmed by 3 bases and 11 bases, with 11 bases remaining between them. Per the germline V gene, CDR1 is DFQATT and CDR2 is SNEGSKA (reference sequence). This CDR3 has 11 amino acids. CDR3 loop: CSASVGVKQFF. The CDR3 nucleotides read TGCAGTGCTAGTGTTGGCGTAAAGCAGTTCTTC.